Below, 5 T cell receptor beta chains from the same sample are listed, as sequenced in a study of blood T cell repertoires in COVID-19. Profiling relied on immunoSEQ multiplex PCR, and the TCRdb table lists in-frame clones only, not all of them. This table holds approximately 300,000 clones, over 70% found once. Sequenced sample: peripheral blood. Receptors originate from a woman between 45 and 65 years old with acute or convalescent COVID-19.

The chain is built from TRBV19 and TRBJ2-7; 9 positions match TRBD2. Germline lookup yields CDR1 LNHDA and CDR2 SQIVND (reference sequence). The CDR3 covers 13 residues. V lost 4 bases to trimming and J lost 2 bases; unmatched junction nucleotides: 0. DNA of the CDR3: TGTGCCAGTAGTACTAGCGGGACCTACGAGCAGTACTTC. Amino acids: CASSTSGTYEQYF. Combining the CDR3 with reference TRBV19 and TRBJ2-7 gives the whole variable domain DGGITQSPKYLFRKEGQNVTLSCEQNLNHDAMYWYRQDPGQGLRLIYYSQIVNDFQKGDIAEGYSVSREKKESFPLTVTSAQKNPTAFYLCASSTSGTYEQYFGPGTRLTVT.

CDR3: CASSSGRGRSTEAFF. In nucleotides, the CDR3 is TGTGCCAGCAGCTCGGGCAGGGGTCGGAGCACTGAAGCTTTCTTT. The rearrangement uses TRBV7-2 and TRBJ1-1; tentative D call: TRBD1 (6 bases). Germline V lookup: CDR1 SGHTA, CDR2 FQGNSA. The V end was cut by 4 bases, the J end by 4 bases, with 16 bases between. The CDR3 is made up of 15 amino acids.

This chain uses TRBV6-5 with TRBJ2-5; D gene ambiguous. The CDR3 has 13 residues. Trimming pared 2 bases from V and 0 bases from J, leaving 4 bases between. The germline CDR1 and CDR2 sequences are MNHEY and SVGAGI. In DNA, the CDR3 is TGTGCCAGCAGTTACGGCAACCAAGAGACCCAGTACTTC. It translates to CASSYGNQETQYF.

The chain carries TRBV11-2 and TRBJ1-2, with 7 nucleotides matching TRBD1. Germline V gene sequence: CDR1 SGHAT, CDR2 FQNNGV. Losses at the gene ends were 2 bases for V and 0 bases for J; bases not matched to a gene: 3. The CDR3 consists of 15 residues. The CDR3 DNA sequence: TGTGCCAGCAGCTTAACGACAGGGCCTAACTATGGCTACACCTTC. It is translated as CASSLTTGPNYGYTF. The full variable domain, in which reference TRBV11-2 and TRBJ1-2 provide the parts outside the CDR3, is EAGVAQSPRYKIIEKRQSVAFWCNPISGHATLYWYQQILGQGPKLLIQFQNNGVVDDSQLPKDRFSAERLKGVDSTLKIQPAKLEDSAVYLCASSLTTGPNYGYTFGSGTRLTVV.

The rearrangement links TRBV6-1 to TRBJ1-2, with unresolved D. Looked up from germline, CDR1 is MNHNS and CDR2 is SASEGT. V was cut by 0 bases and J by 2 bases, with 10 bases left in between. The CDR3 runs to 15 residues. CDR3 protein: CASSEALARNYGYTF. CDR3 coding DNA: TGTGCCAGCAGTGAAGCGCTCGCCAGAAACTATGGCTACACCTTC.